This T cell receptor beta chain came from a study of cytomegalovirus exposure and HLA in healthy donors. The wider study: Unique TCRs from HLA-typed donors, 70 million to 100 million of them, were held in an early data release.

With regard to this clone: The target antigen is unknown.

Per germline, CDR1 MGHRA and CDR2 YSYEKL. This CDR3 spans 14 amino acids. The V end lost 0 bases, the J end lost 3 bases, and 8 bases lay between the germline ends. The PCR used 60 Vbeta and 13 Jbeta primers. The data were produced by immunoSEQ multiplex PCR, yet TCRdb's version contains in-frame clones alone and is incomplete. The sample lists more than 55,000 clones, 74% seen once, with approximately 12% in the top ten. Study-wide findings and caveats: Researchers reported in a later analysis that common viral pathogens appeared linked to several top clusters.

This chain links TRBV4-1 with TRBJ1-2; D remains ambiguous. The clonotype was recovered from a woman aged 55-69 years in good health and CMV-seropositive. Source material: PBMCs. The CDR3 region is CASSQDFRDYGYTF. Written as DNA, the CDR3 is TGCGCCAGCAGCCAAGATTTTCGGGACTATGGCTACACCTTC.